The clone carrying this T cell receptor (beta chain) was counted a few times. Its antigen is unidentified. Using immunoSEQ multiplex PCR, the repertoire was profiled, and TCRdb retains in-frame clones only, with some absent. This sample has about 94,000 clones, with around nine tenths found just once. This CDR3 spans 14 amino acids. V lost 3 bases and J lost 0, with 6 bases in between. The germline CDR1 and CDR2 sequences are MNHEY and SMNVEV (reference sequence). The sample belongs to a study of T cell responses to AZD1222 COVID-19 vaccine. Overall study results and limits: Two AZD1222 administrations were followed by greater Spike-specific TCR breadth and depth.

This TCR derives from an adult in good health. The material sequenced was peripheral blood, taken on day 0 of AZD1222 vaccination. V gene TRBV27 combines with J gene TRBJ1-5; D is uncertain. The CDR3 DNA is TGTGCCAGCAGTTTTAGGAGTAGCAATCAGCCCCAGCATTTT. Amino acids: CASSFRSSNQPQHF.